These 4 T cell receptor beta chains came from one sample sequenced in a study of T-cell reconstitution after alpha-beta-depleted transplantation in children. Researchers prepared the TCRbeta library using unique molecular identifiers, the study reports. TCRdb ran MiXCR on the PCR reads and lists one entry per CDR3 protein. The table includes around 580,000 distinct CDR3 sequences, 23% detected once. The source material was PBMCs, mostly from graft donor cells, sampled 360 days after TCRalphabeta/CD19-depleted stem cell transplant. The receptors stem from a boy in the first two years of life who had a stem cell transplant for acute myeloid leukemia, so the T cells may come from the graft donor.

V gene TRBV7-2 combines with J gene TRBJ2-1; 8 bases map to TRBD2. Germline V CDR1 and CDR2: SGHTA, FQGNSA. The CDR3 is 16 residues long. Germline trimming cut 1 base from V and 3 bases from J; bases unmatched to any gene: 5. The DNA for the CDR3 is TGTGCCAGCAGCTTAGAGCGGGGGACGATCTACAATGAGCAGTTCTTC. This codes for CASSLERGTIYNEQFF.

This clonotype came up a few times. The chain has TRBV20-1 and TRBJ1-4; a weak D match, TRBD1 (6 bases). Germline CDR1 DFQATT, CDR2 SNEGSKA (reference sequence). V lost 1 base and J lost 0, with 12 bases in between. The CDR3 is 16 residues long. CDR3 nucleotide sequence: TGCAGTGCTAGAGCAGGGGTTGAAGCAACTAATGAAAAACTGTTTTTT. Translation gives CSARAGVEATNEKLFF.

V and J are TRBV6-5 and TRBJ2-3, with 9 bases that match TRBD2. CDR1 and CDR2 (germline): MNHEY, SVGAGI. V dropped 1 base and J dropped 7; count of bases not matched to a gene: 18. The CDR3 covers 19 residues. The CDR3 region is CASSYFPGGGGGARHTQYF. CDR3 DNA sequence: TGTGCCAGCAGTTACTTTCCCGGAGGGGGCGGGGGGGCGAGGCATACGCAGTATTTT.

Ten or more counts support this clonotype. The junction shows a germline mismatch at one end, possibly a read error. The chain has TRBV28 and TRBJ1-1, with D possibly matching TRBD1 (5 bases). From germline, CDR1 is MDHEN and CDR2 SYDVKM. The length of the CDR3 is 15 residues. The chain's CDR3 is CASSFPAGMKTEAFF. The DNA of the CDR3 is TGTGCCAGCAGTTTCCCTGCAGGGATGAAAACTGAAGCTTTCTTT. Together with reference TRBV28 and TRBJ1-1, the CDR3 gives the full variable domain: DVKVTQSSRYLVKRTGEKVFLECVQDMDHENMFWYRQDPGLGLRLIYFSYDVKMKEKGDIPEGYSVSREKKERFSLILESASTNQTSMYLCASSFPAGMKTEAFFGQGTRLTVV.